This T cell receptor (beta chain) was found in a study of shared clonotypes between healthy human individuals. HIV-negative, healthy adults without recent acute infections or vaccinations were the donors. The DNA input per sorted-subset replicate PCR was 150 to 200 ng, corresponding to tens of thousands of T cell genomes. Measured with immunoSEQ multiplex PCR; TCRdb has only the in-frame clones, and not every one. The data show approximately 720,000 clones, less than 80% seen once. The germline CDR1 and CDR2 sequences are MNHEY and SMNVEV (reference sequence). The CDR3 covers 15 residues. The trim removed 5 bases at V and 7 bases at J, leaving 6 bases unmatched.

The sequence was collected from a woman aged 25 to 39 in good health. The chain combines TRBV27 with TRBJ1-4, with TRBD1 identical over 11 bases. Sequencing input: memory CD4+ T cells sorted from blood. Subset defined: CD45RA-negative fraction. The CDR3 is CASSRAGTGGEKLFF. The CDR3 region has the DNA TGTGCCAGCAGTAGAGCCGGGACAGGGGGTGAAAAACTGTTTTTT.